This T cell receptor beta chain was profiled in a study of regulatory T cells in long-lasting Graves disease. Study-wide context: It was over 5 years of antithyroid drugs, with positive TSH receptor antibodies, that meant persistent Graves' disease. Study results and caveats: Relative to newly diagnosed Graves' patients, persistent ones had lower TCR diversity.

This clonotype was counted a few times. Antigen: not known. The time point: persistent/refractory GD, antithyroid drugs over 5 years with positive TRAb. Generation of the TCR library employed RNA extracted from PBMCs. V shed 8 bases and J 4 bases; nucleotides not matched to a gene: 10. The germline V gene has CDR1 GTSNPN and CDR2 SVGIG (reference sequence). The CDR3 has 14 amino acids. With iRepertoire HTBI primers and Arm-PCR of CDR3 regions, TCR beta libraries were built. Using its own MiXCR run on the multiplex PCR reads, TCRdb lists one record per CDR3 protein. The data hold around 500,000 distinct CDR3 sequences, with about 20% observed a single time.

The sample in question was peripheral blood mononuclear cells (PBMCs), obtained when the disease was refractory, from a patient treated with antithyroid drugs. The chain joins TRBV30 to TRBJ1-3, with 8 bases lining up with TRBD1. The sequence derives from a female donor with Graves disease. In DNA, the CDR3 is TGTGCCCAGGACGGGACAGGATCCGGAAACACCATATATTTT. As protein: CAQDGTGSGNTIYF.